The present TCR beta chain was sequenced within a study of identical twins. Germline loops: CDR1 SGDLS, CDR2 YYNGEE. Trimming removed 4 bases from V and 4 bases from J; junction bases left unmatched: 13. The CDR3 loop spans 19 amino acids. One entry per CDR3 protein, called by TCRdb with MiXCR from the 5' RACE reads. The data contain approximately 190,000 distinct CDR3 sequences, approximately 15% of them seen just once; the ten biggest clones take up 35% to 45%. These data are also associated with another study on T cells expressing NK-cell markers. From that report: The same clonotypes also predominated in the CD3+CD56-NKG2C+ fraction of a handful of donors.

The sample was CD8+ T cells sorted from blood. The chain couples TRBV9 to TRBJ2-1; 14 nucleotides line up with TRBD2. The source of this sequence is a woman between 18 and 29 years old in good health. The CDR3 sequence is CASSSPGTSGRELYNEQFF. As DNA, the CDR3 is TGTGCCAGCAGCTCGCCCGGGACTAGCGGGAGAGAATTATACAATGAGCAGTTCTTC.